The entry below describes one TCR beta chain. Antigen specificity is unknown. Each of the patients experienced relapse following autologous stem cell transplantation, and their brentuximab vedotin exposure differed. Clones were read by immunoSEQ multiplex PCR, and TCRdb kept only the in-frame ones, dropping some. The sample has about 150,000 clones, 78% seen once. The data originate from a study of PD-1 blockade in classical Hodgkin lymphoma. For the study at large: Treatment was intravenous nivolumab, 3 mg/kg every 2 weeks, until progression.

The CDR3 is 14 amino acids. V dropped 5 bases and J dropped 3; count of bases not matched to a gene: 3. The germline V gene has CDR1 LGHNT and CDR2 FRNRAP. Whole-study results and caveats: Reported findings placed baseline TCR diversity lower in newly diagnosed patients (compared with healthy donors). Diversity similar to that of newly diagnosed patients was seen at baseline in complete responders. TCR diversity in CD4+, not CD8+, cells rose significantly by C4D1.

V is TRBV12-5 and J is TRBJ2-2; TRBD2 aligns across 7 bases. The source is a human donor with classical Hodgkin lymphoma. Sequenced here: peripheral blood mononuclear cells (PBMCs), sampled before the second cycle of nivolumab. The CDR3 sequence is CASGPGRDTGELFF. For the CDR3, the DNA is TGTGCTAGTGGTCCGGGGAGGGACACCGGGGAGCTGTTTTTT.